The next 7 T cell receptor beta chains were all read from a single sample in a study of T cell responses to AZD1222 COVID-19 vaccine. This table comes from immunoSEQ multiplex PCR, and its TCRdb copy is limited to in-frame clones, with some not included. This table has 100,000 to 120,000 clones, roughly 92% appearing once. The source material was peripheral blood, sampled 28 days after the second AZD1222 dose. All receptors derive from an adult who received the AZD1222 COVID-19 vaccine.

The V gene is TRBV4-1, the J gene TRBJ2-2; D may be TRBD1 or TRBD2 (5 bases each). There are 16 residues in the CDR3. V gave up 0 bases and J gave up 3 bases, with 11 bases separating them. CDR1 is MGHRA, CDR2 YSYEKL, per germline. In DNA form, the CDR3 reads TGCGCCAGCAGCCAAGATCGGGGCAGGGACACCGGGGAGCTGTTTTTT. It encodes CASSQDRGRDTGELFF.

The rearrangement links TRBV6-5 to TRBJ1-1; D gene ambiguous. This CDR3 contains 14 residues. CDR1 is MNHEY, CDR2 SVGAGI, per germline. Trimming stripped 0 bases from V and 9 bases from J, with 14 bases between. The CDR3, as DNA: TGTGCCAGCAGTTACTCAGCGGGGTTCCGCAAAGCTTTCTTT. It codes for CASSYSAGFRKAFF.

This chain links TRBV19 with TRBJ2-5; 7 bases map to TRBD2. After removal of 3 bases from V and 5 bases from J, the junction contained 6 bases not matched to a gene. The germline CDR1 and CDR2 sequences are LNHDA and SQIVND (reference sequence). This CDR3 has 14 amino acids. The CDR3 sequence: CASSIAGTTETQYF. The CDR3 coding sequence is TGTGCCAGTAGTATCGCCGGGACTACGGAGACCCAGTACTTC. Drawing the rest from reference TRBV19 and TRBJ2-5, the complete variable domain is DGGITQSPKYLFRKEGQNVTLSCEQNLNHDAMYWYRQDPGQGLRLIYYSQIVNDFQKGDIAEGYSVSREKKESFPLTVTSAQKNPTAFYLCASSIAGTTETQYFGPGTRLLVL.

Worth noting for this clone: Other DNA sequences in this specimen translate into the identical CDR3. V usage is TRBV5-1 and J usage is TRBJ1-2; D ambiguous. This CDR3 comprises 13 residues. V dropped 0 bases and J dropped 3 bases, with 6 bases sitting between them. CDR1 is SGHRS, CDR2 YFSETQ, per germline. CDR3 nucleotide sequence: TGCGCCAGCAGCTTGGTAGGCGACTATGGCTACACCTTC. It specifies CASSLVGDYGYTF. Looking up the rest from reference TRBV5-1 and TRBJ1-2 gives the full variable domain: KAGVTQTPRYLIKTRGQQVTLSCSPISGHRSVSWYQQTPGQGLQFLFEYFSETQRNKGNFPGRFSGRQFSNSRSEMNVSTLELGDSALYLCASSLVGDYGYTFGSGTRLTVV.

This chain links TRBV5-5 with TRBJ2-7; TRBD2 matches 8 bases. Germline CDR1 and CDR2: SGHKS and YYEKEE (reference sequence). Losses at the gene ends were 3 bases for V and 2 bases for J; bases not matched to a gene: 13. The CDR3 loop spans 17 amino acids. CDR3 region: CASSSPRASGRPYEQYF. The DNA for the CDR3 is TGTGCCAGCAGCTCCCCACGGGCTAGCGGGCGACCCTACGAGCAGTACTTC.

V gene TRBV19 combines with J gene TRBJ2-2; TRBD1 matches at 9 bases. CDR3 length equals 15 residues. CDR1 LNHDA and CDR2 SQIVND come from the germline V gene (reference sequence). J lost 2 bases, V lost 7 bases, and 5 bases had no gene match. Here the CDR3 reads CASMEDRGNTGELFF. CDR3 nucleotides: TGTGCCAGTATGGAGGACAGGGGTAACACCGGGGAGCTGTTTTTT.

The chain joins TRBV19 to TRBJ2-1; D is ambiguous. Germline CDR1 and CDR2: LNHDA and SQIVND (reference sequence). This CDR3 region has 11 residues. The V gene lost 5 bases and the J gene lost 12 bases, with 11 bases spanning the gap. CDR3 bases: TGTGCCAGTAGTCCAGGACCAGGGCAGTTCTTC. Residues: CASSPGPGQFF.